This passage covers 5 T cell receptor beta chains from one sample sequenced in a study of T cells in Graves' hyperthyroidism and ophthalmopathy. There were TCR beta CDR3 regions amplified from RNA transcripts. Initially, a first-round RT-PCR of the TCR CDR3 employed the HTBI primer set. TCRdb independently ran MiXCR on the multiplex PCR reads; one entry per CDR3 protein. The sample lists hundreds of thousands of distinct CDR3 sequences, around 20% seen once, with 30% to 40% in the top ten. Sequenced sample: blood. The source is a man younger than 40 with Graves' ophthalmopathy.

This clonotype was counted only a few times. The chain uses TRBV20-1 and TRBJ1-1; D perhaps matches TRBD1 (6 bases). V dropped 6 bases and J dropped 6 bases, with 20 bases sitting between them. CDR1 and CDR2 (germline): DFQATT, SNEGSKA (reference sequence). The CDR3 is 14 residues long. The chain's CDR3 is CSARTVGTWPEAFF. CDR3 nucleotides: TGCAGTGCCCGGACAGTTGGGACTTGGCCTGAAGCTTTCTTT.

This clonotype was found a few times. This chain joins TRBV11-2 and TRBJ2-1, with 11 bases matching TRBD1. CDR3 length: 15 amino acids. The germline gives CDR1 SGHAT, CDR2 FQNNGV. V lost 5 bases, J lost 12 bases, and 12 bases stayed unmatched. Here the CDR3 reads CASSAGTGGGYGQFF. The CDR3 nucleotides read TGTGCCAGCAGCGCCGGGACAGGGGGGGGGTATGGGCAGTTCTTC.

This clonotype was detected only a few times. This CDR3 reads CASSVSGRGGTDTQYF. For the CDR3, the DNA is TGTGCCAGCAGCGTTAGCGGGAGGGGAGGCACAGATACGCAGTATTTT. The genes are TRBV28 and TRBJ2-3, with 11 positions matching TRBD2. V was pared by 6 bases and J by 1 base, with 6 bases of the junction left unmatched. The CDR3 length is 16 residues. CDR1 is MDHEN and CDR2 is SYDVKM in the germline V gene. Full variable domain (outside the CDR3, taken from reference TRBV28 and TRBJ2-3): DVKVTQSSRYLVKRTGEKVFLECVQDMDHENMFWYRQDPGLGLRLIYFSYDVKMKEKGDIPEGYSVSREKKERFSLILESASTNQTSMYLCASSVSGRGGTDTQYFGPGTRLTVL.

This chain connects TRBV28 to TRBJ1-4; 8 bases map to TRBD1. This CDR3 has 14 amino acids. Trimming cost V 4 bases and J 3 bases; bases outside gene matches: 1. Germline CDR1 is MDHEN and CDR2 is SYDVKM. The CDR3 here is CASSSTGANEKLFF. CDR3 coding DNA: TGTGCCAGCAGTTCGACAGGGGCTAATGAAAAACTGTTTTTT.

This rearrangement joins TRBV5-1 to TRBJ2-1; TRBD2 matches 9 bases. CDR3 length: 16 amino acids. V lost 0 bases to trimming and J lost 6 bases; unmatched junction nucleotides: 7. Germline V lookup: CDR1 SGHRS, CDR2 YFSETQ. The CDR3 here is CASSLVALAGFNEQFF. CDR3 DNA: TGCGCCAGCAGCTTGGTAGCACTAGCGGGTTTCAATGAGCAGTTCTTC.